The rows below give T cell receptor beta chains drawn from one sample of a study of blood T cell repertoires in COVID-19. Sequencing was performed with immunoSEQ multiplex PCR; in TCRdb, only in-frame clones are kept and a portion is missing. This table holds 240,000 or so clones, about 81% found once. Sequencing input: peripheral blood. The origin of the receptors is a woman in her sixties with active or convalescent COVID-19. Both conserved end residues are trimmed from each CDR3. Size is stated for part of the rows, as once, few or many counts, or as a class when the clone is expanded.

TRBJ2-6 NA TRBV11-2 ASSLGAWGRGTGANVLT
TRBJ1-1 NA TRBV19 ASSIKGATGMNTEAF
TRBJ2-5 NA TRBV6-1 ASSATYGTGDRETQY
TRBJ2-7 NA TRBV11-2 ASSSRDRGYYEQY
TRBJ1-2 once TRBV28 ASSGGTANYGYT
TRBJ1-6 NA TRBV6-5 ASSYSGNSPLH
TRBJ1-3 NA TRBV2 ASAAAGAPSGNTIY
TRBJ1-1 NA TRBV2 ASSVGGNEAF
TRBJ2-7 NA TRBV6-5 ASRKTGSYEQY
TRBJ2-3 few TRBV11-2 ASSLEGAYTDTQY
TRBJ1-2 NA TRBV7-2 ASSLTTGDYGYT
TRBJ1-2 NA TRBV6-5 ASSYVGLSGYT
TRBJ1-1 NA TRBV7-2 ASSLQGQGVTEAF
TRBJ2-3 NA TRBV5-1 ASSGGLGGDTQY
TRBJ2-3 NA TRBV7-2 ASSLEPNLSTDTQY
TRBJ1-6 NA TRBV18 ASSPPTNNSPLH
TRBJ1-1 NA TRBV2 ASSGIDARAEAF
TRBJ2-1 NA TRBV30 AWARGLAGGMDEQF
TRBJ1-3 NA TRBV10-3 AISTGAWGNTIY
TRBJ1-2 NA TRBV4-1 ASSQDSSPLYGYT
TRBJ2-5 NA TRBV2 AGQGDQETQY
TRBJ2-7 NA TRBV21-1 ASSRRAESYEQY
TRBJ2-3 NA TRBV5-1 ASSAGGLKSDTQY